One sample yielded the 12 T cell receptor beta chains listed below, sequenced in a study of CD8 T cells in Susac syndrome. cDNA came from approximately 0.5 to 1 ug RNA primed by random hexamers. TCRdb processed the immunoSEQ multiplex PCR reads anew with MiXCR; each CDR3 protein has one entry. Of 150,000 to 200,000 distinct CDR3 sequences in the sample, 90% to 95% were seen once. Specimen: CD4+ T cells from PBMCs. All receptors derive from a human donor with Susac syndrome.

This clonotype has only one observation. V and J are TRBV11-2 and TRBJ2-7; TRBD1 is a possible D gene (5 bases). This CDR3 region has 11 residues. Germline CDR1 is SGHAT and CDR2 is FQNNGV. The germline V and J ends were trimmed by 5 bases and 6 bases, with 8 bases remaining between them. CDR3 amino acids: CASSPRGEQYF. The DNA of the CDR3 is TGTGCCAGCAGCCCTAGGGGCGAGCAGTACTTC.

This chain links TRBV12-3 or TRBV12-4 with TRBJ1-1; TRBD1 matches 7 bases. The trim removed 10 bases at V and 1 base at J, leaving 12 bases unmatched. The CDR3 loop spans 15 amino acids. CDR3 bases: TGTGCCACCACCCCCTGGGGACAGCCGAACACTGAAGCTTTCTTT. It specifies CATTPWGQPNTEAFF.

V is TRBV5-6 and J is TRBJ1-1; D not certain. Germline CDR1 reads SGHDT; CDR2 reads YYEEEE. This CDR3 has 15 residues. V was pared by 1 base and J by 3 bases, with 13 bases between. CDR3 coding DNA: TGTGCCAGCAGCTTGCCGACGGGTTTGGACACTGAAGCTTTCTTT. It is translated as CASSLPTGLDTEAFF.

This chain links TRBV7-9 with TRBJ2-1, with 7 bases that match TRBD2. Trimming took 11 bases from V and 0 from J; bases not matched to a gene: 7. The CDR3 covers 14 residues. Germline lookup yields CDR1 SEHNR and CDR2 FQNEAQ (reference sequence). CDR3 nucleotide sequence: TGTGCCGGAGGGTGGGGGGGCTCCTACAATGAGCAGTTCTTC. The encoded protein is CAGGWGGSYNEQFF.

The chain has TRBV9 and TRBJ2-3, with 7 bases lining up with TRBD2. Germline assignment: CDR1 SGDLS and CDR2 YYNGEE. J lost 5 bases, V lost 2 bases, and 5 bases had no gene match. The CDR3 contains 14 residues. This chain's CDR3 is CASSVSSGVDTQYF. The CDR3 nucleotides read TGTGCCAGCAGCGTCTCTAGCGGAGTAGATACGCAGTATTTT.

The CDR3 region is CSVYSPGLTEAFF. The CDR3, as DNA: TGCAGCGTTTACAGTCCGGGTCTGACTGAAGCTTTCTTT. V usage is TRBV29-1 and J usage is TRBJ1-1; D is uncertain. Between the trimmed V and J ends, which lost 5 bases and 5 bases, there was a span of 15 bases. CDR1 is SQVTM and CDR2 is ANQGSEA in the germline V gene. The CDR3 contains 13 residues.

This clonotype turned up a few times. This chain joins TRBV7-6 and TRBJ2-7, with unresolved D. Germline V gives CDR1 SGHVS, CDR2 FNYEAQ. V shed 1 base and J shed 0 bases, with 7 bases lying between them. CDR3 length: 14 residues. DNA of the CDR3: TGTGCCAGCAGCTTAGGTGACGTCTCCTACGAGCAGTACTTC. Protein product: CASSLGDVSYEQYF. Full variable domain (rest looked up from reference TRBV7-6 and TRBJ2-7): GAGVSQSPRYKVTKRGQDVALRCDPISGHVSLYWYRQALGQGPEFLTYFNYEAQQDKSGLPNDRFSAERPEGSISTLTIQRTEQRDSAMYRCASSLGDVSYEQYFGPGTRLTVT.

The rearrangement links TRBV29-1 to TRBJ2-1; D remains unclear. Trimming stripped 2 bases from V and 2 bases from J, with 13 bases between. There are 15 residues in the CDR3. The germline V gene encodes CDR1 SQVTM and CDR2 ANQGSEA. The CDR3 here is CSVEQITSPYNEQFF. As DNA, the CDR3 is TGCAGCGTTGAACAAATTACAAGTCCCTACAATGAGCAGTTCTTC.

The gene calls are TRBV5-6 and TRBJ1-4, with D possibly being TRBD1 (6 bases). Trimming shortened V by 4 bases and J by 8 bases, and 18 bases separated the two germline ends. The CDR3 totals 15 residues. Germline CDR1 is SGHDT and CDR2 is YYEEEE. This chain's CDR3 is CASSRGQSGSEKLFF. In DNA form, the CDR3 reads TGTGCCAGCAGCAGAGGACAGTCTGGAAGCGAAAAACTGTTTTTT.

This CDR3 reads CASSPPGTGREKLFF. The CDR3, as DNA: TGTGCCAGCAGTCCTCCCGGGACAGGGCGTGAAAAACTGTTTTTT. The V call is TRBV12-3 or TRBV12-4, the J call TRBJ1-4, with 9 bases lining up with TRBD1. The CDR3 runs to 15 residues. V shed 5 bases, J shed 7 bases, and the junction held 8 bases outside the gene matches.

In this sample, this clonotype turned up once. This rearrangement joins TRBV6-1 to TRBJ2-5; TRBD1 is a possible D gene (5 bases). V lost 5 bases to trimming and J lost 1 base, with 20 bases between them. The CDR3 spans 17 residues. In germline, CDR1 is MNHNS, CDR2 SASEGT. This CDR3 is CASSQIGRQRTQETQYF. The DNA of the CDR3 is TGTGCCAGCAGTCAAATCGGACGACAGCGAACCCAAGAGACCCAGTACTTC.

This chain joins TRBV7-9 and TRBJ2-5; a weak D match, TRBD2 (6 bases). The CDR3 sequence is 14 residues long. Between the trimmed V and J ends, which lost 5 bases and 5 bases, there was a span of 15 bases. Germline V gives CDR1 SEHNR, CDR2 FQNEAQ (reference sequence). CDR3 in DNA: TGTGCCAGCAGCCCCACTAGCAGGGAGGAGACCCAGTACTTC. Protein product: CASSPTSREETQYF.